This T cell receptor (beta chain) emerged from a study of tissue T cells after allogeneic stem cell transplantation. Background on the study: Samples with visible lymphocytes on H&E were prioritized for sequencing. Regarding the study as a whole: Some tissue clones might be persisting host cells; their alloreactivity or antigen specificity was not determined.

Retrospectively chosen non-transplant comparators had other cancers and at least five gastrointestinal samples, without known gastrointestinal disease. Trimming shortened V by 0 bases and J by 1 base, and 12 bases separated the two germline ends. This CDR3 spans 16 amino acids. Germline CDR1 and CDR2: SGHTA and FQGNSA. On this clone itself: The antigen remains unidentified.

Clones were read by immunoSEQ multiplex PCR, and TCRdb kept only the in-frame ones, dropping some. The table records some 9,400 clones, 45% to 70% of them present only once. The V and J genes are TRBV7-2 and TRBJ1-1; TRBD1 might be the D (6 bases). The specimen was tissue from the jejunum, collected at autopsy. The receptor comes from a female donor aged 60 or older with lung cancer. Here the CDR3 DNA reads TGTGCCAGCAGCTTAGCAGGGGGGATTCGGAACACTGAAGCTTTCTTT. Translated, it gives CASSLAGGIRNTEAFF.